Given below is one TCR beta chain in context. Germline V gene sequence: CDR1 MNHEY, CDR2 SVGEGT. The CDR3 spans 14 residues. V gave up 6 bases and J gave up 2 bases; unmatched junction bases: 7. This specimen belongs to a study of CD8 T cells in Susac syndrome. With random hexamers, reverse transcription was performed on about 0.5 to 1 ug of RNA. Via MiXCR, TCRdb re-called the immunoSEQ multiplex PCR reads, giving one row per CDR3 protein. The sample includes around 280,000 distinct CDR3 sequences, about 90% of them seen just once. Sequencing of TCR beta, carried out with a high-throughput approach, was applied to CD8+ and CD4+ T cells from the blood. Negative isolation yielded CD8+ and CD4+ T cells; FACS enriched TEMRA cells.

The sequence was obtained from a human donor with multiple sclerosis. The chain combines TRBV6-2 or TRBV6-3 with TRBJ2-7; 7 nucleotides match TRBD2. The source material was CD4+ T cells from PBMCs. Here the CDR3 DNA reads TGTGCCAGCAGAATTGCTAGCGGTCCCTACGAGCAGTACTTC. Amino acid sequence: CASRIASGPYEQYF.